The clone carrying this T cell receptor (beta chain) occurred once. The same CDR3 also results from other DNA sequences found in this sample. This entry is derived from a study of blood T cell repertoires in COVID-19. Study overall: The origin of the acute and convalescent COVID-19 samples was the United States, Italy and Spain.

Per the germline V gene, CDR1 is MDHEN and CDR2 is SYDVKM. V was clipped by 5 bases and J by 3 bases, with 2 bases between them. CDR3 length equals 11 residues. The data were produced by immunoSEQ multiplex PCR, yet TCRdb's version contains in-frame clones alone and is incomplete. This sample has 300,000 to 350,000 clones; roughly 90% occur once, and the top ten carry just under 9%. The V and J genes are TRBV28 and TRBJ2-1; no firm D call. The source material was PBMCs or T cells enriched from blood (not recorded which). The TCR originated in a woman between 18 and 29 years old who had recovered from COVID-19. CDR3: CASSRYNEQFF. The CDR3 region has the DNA TGTGCCAGCAGTCGCTACAATGAGCAGTTCTTC.